A single sample is the source of the 10 T cell receptor beta chains below, sequenced in a study of blood T cell repertoires in COVID-19. Sequenced by immunoSEQ multiplex PCR; TCRdb stores in-frame clones only, minus some. Among 85,000 to 100,000 clones listed, around nine tenths were seen once. The specimen was peripheral blood. The receptors shown here come from a woman aged 55-69 years with COVID-19, enrolled during active disease.

This chain joins TRBV7-9 and TRBJ2-7; 7 positions agree with TRBD2. The V and J ends lost 5 bases and 2 bases, in that order; junction bases with no gene match: 6. The CDR3 consists of 14 residues. The germline V gene has CDR1 SEHNR and CDR2 FQNEAQ (reference sequence). This CDR3 reads CASSPGLVPYEQYF. As DNA, the CDR3 is TGTGCCAGCAGCCCCGGACTAGTCCCCTACGAGCAGTACTTC.

In DNA, the CDR3 is TGTGCCAGCAGCTTGACAGCTCTGAATGGCTACACCTTC. The encoded protein is CASSLTALNGYTF. The chain couples TRBV5-6 to TRBJ1-2; D gene unclear. Trimming pared 1 base from V and 6 bases from J, leaving 10 bases between. The germline CDR1 and CDR2 sequences are SGHDT and YYEEEE. The CDR3 consists of 13 residues.

This chain links TRBV6-5 with TRBJ1-6, with 8 bases matching TRBD1. The V segment lost 0 bases and the J segment 9 bases; nucleotides outside the gene matches: 4. The V gene's germline CDR1 is MNHEY and CDR2 SVGAGI. This CDR3 spans 15 amino acids. CDR3 sequence (DNA): TGTGCCAGCAGTTACTCGACAGGGGTGGCTTCACCCCTCCACTTT. The encoded protein is CASSYSTGVASPLHF.

The chain has TRBV29-1 and TRBJ2-3; 7 nucleotides line up with TRBD2. The CDR3 is made up of 16 amino acids. CDR1 and CDR2 (germline): SQVTM, ANQGSEA. V dropped 3 bases and J dropped 2; count of bases not matched to a gene: 11. CDR3 nucleotides: TGCAGCGTTGACGGCAGGTTGCGGGGGATCACAGATACGCAGTATTTT. It encodes CSVDGRLRGITDTQYF.

The rearrangement links TRBV7-3 to TRBJ2-3; the match to TRBD1 covers 9 bases. The J segment lost 3 bases and the V segment lost 4 bases, leaving 8 bases of the junction unmatched. This CDR3 is 16 amino acids long. Germline lookup yields CDR1 SGHTA and CDR2 FQGTGA. CDR3 sequence: CASSSYRGQGTDTQYF. The CDR3 DNA follows: TGTGCCAGCAGCTCCTACAGGGGGCAAGGGACAGATACGCAGTATTTT.

The chain couples TRBV9 to TRBJ1-4, with 8 bases matching TRBD1. Trimming removed 3 bases from V and 5 bases from J; junction bases left unmatched: 6. In germline, CDR1 is SGDLS, CDR2 YYNGEE. CDR3 length: 15 amino acids. The CDR3 region is CASSAGTGANEKLFF. The CDR3 nucleotides are TGTGCCAGCAGCGCTGGGACAGGCGCAAATGAAAAACTGTTTTTT.

This chain connects TRBV7-9 to TRBJ2-3; the match to TRBD2 covers 8 bases. The germline V gene has CDR1 SEHNR and CDR2 FQNEAQ (reference sequence). CDR3 length: 15 residues. The V and J ends lost 2 bases and 4 bases, in that order; junction bases with no gene match: 5. The CDR3 sequence: CASSLMAGGSDTQYF. The CDR3 bases are TGTGCCAGCAGCTTAATGGCGGGGGGATCAGATACGCAGTATTTT.

The V call is TRBV2, the J call TRBJ1-2; weak D call: TRBD1 (6 bases). Looked up from germline, CDR1 is SNHLY and CDR2 is FYNNEI. Trimming pared 7 bases from V and 8 bases from J, leaving 26 bases between. This CDR3 has 16 residues. Here the CDR3 reads CASIRQGSLFGKGYTF. The CDR3 DNA reads TGTGCCAGCATCCGGCAGGGGAGCCTATTTGGAAAAGGCTACACCTTC.

This clone has just a few counts. V usage is TRBV4-1 and J usage is TRBJ2-7, with TRBD2 matching 8 bases. Trimming removed 0 bases from V and 4 bases from J; junction bases left unmatched: 11. The germline V gene encodes CDR1 MGHRA and CDR2 YSYEKL. The CDR3 has 17 residues. Here the CDR3 DNA reads TGCGCCAGCAGCCAAGATCGGGATAAGGGCGGGGGGTACGAGCAGTACTTC. This sequence encodes CASSQDRDKGGGYEQYF.

The genes are TRBV27 and TRBJ1-2; 7 bases fit TRBD1. Trimming at V came to 6 bases and at J to 6 bases, leaving 10 bases not matched to a gene. The CDR3 is made up of 14 amino acids. Germline V gene data show CDR1 as MNHEY and CDR2 as SMNVEV (reference sequence). The CDR3 is CASRDHDRDDGYTF. CDR3 bases: TGTGCCAGCAGAGATCATGACAGGGACGATGGCTACACCTTC.